This is a list of T cell receptor beta chains from one sample in a study of radiotherapy plus CTLA-4 blockade in lung cancer. Assay used: immunoSEQ multiplex PCR; TCRdb lists only in-frame clones, some missing. The sample holds 80,000 to 95,000 clones; over 80% are singletons and the top ten take 0.75% to 0.85%. The sequencing used peripheral blood, collected from a patient treated with radiotherapy plus ipilimumab. These receptors all stem from a human donor with non-small cell lung cancer who had stable disease on radiotherapy plus ipilimumab. The CDR3 runs from the conserved cysteine through the conserved F or W. A D gene is named only where the DNA matches it firmly. Some rows mark clone size as missing; the rest say once, few, many or name a class of expanded clone.

.	TRBD1	TRBJ2-7	TRBV5-4	CASRPGTGGSYEQYF	TGTGCCAGCAGGCCCGGGACAGGGGGCTCCTACGAGCAGTACTTC
.	.	TRBJ2-6	TRBV27	CASRRLFSGANVLTF	TGTGCCAGCCGCAGATTATTCTCTGGGGCCAACGTCCTGACTTTC
few	.	TRBJ1-4	TRBV19	CASTQSRGGNEKLFF	TGTGCCAGTACCCAGAGCAGGGGTGGGAATGAAAAACTGTTTTTT
.	TRBD2	TRBJ2-1	TRBV9	CASSPREAGGTEQFF	TGTGCCAGCAGCCCTCGAGAAGCGGGGGGGACAGAGCAGTTCTTC
.	TRBD1	TRBJ1-4	TRBV5-1	CASSPTGVTNEKLFF	TGCGCCAGCAGCCCCACAGGGGTAACTAATGAAAAACTGTTTTTT
.	.	TRBJ2-2	TRBV2	CASSRRNTGELFF	TGTGCCAGCAGTCGGAGGAACACCGGGGAGCTGTTTTTT
.	.	TRBJ1-3	TRBV7-9	CASSWAGGTGNTIYF	TGTGCCAGCAGCTGGGCGGGAGGCACTGGAAACACCATATATTTT
.	.	TRBJ2-1	TRBV28	CASSLAGLNNEQFF	TGTGCCAGCAGTTTAGCGGGCCTGAACAATGAGCAGTTCTTC
.	TRBD2	TRBJ2-7	TRBV2	CASSEQTSDSYEQYF	TGTGCCAGCAGTGAACAGACTAGCGACTCCTACGAGCAGTACTTC
.	TRBD1	TRBJ1-2	TRBV6-6	CASSGTDRYGYTF	TGTGCCAGCAGTGGGACAGACCGCTATGGCTACACCTTC
.	.	TRBJ2-7	TRBV10-2	CASRAGASYEQYF	TGCGCCAGCAGAGCAGGGGCCTCCTACGAGCAGTACTTC
once	.	TRBJ2-7	TRBV28	CASSLLKGSGSYEQYF	TGTGCCAGCAGTTTATTAAAGGGGTCCGGCTCCTACGAGCAGTACTTC
.	.	TRBJ2-7	TRBV28	CASSPTGAASYEQYF	TGTGCCAGCAGTCCCACCGGGGCTGCCTCCTACGAGCAGTACTTC
.	TRBD2	TRBJ2-7	TRBV6-6	CASSPRGVSYEQYF	TGTGCCAGCAGTCCTCGGGGGGTCTCCTACGAGCAGTACTTC
.	.	TRBJ2-2	TRBV11-2	CASSFSPRGNTGELFF	TGTGCCAGCAGCTTCTCTCCCCGCGGAAACACCGGGGAGCTGTTTTTT
.	.	TRBJ2-1	TRBV5-1	CASSSGRERRIF	TGCGCCAGCAGCTCGGGCAGGGAAAGAAGGATCTTC
once	.	TRBJ2-5	TRBV5-1	CASSLAPDQETQYF	TGCGCCAGCAGCTTGGCCCCGGACCAAGAGACCCAGTACTTC
few	.	TRBJ1-5	TRBV4-2	CASSLTPQGGRNQPQHF	TGTGCCAGCAGCTTGACCCCCCAGGGAGGTAGGAATCAGCCCCAGCATTTT